This entry concerns a single T cell receptor beta chain. Its antigen is unknown. These data originate in a study of blood T cells in healthy people across ages. Study-wide results and caveats: Naive and antigen-experienced cells could not be conclusively compared, given unsorted PBMCs.

A second about 7 to 11 cycle PCR used barcoded and J-beta primers. TCRdb analysed the 5' RACE reads with MiXCR anew, one entry per CDR3 protein. The table lists about 1.8 million distinct CDR3 sequences, around half of them singletons, with more than 2% in the top ten. The sequenced sample was blood. The receptor was isolated from a woman aged 40 to 50 in good health.

The CDR3 DNA reads as TGTGCCAGCAGCTACGCGGGGGGCCTTTTCTACGAGCAGTACTTC. Translating gives CASSYAGGLFYEQYF. The chain links TRBV7-9 to TRBJ2-5, with 8 bases that match TRBD2. The J call may be in error: the DNA end matches TRBJ2-7 better. Per the germline V gene, CDR1 is SEHNR and CDR2 is FQNEAQ (reference sequence). The CDR3 totals 15 residues.